This is a list of T cell receptor beta chains from one sample in a study of blood T cell dynamics during melanoma immunotherapy. Repertoires were generated with immunoSEQ multiplex PCR, while TCRdb's copy carries only in-frame clones and drops some. The table records about 11,000 clones, about four fifths of them present only once. This specimen consisted of blood, obtained from a patient treated with checkpoint blockade. The receptors come from a human donor with melanoma. Both conserved end residues are part of each CDR3. D genes are given only for firm matches. Expanded clones are given a class, and other clones once, few, many or no size at all.

d_call | clone_size | j_call | v_call | cdr3_nt | cdr3_aa
NA | NA | TRBJ2-7 | TRBV11-3 | TGTGCCAGCAGCTTAGAAAGAGGGGGCGGGACAGCGACCTACGAGCAGTACTTC | CASSLERGGGTATYEQYF
NA | NA | TRBJ1-1 | TRBV7-9 | TGTGCCACATCGCCCGACGGGGGCCTTAACACTGAAGCTTTCTTT | CATSPDGGLNTEAFF
TRBD2 | NA | TRBJ2-1 | TRBV7-2 | TGTGCCAGCAGCCTTAGGACTAGCGGGGGGGCCCACAATGAGAATGAGCAGTTCTTC | CASSLRTSGGAHNENEQFF
NA | NA | TRBJ1-1 | TRBV6-1 | TGTGCCAGCAGGAGGACGGAGAACACTGAAGCTTTCTTT | CASRRTENTEAFF
NA | NA | TRBJ1-4 | TRBV19 | TGTGCCAGTAGTGAACAGGGACGAAATGAAAAACTGTTTTTT | CASSEQGRNEKLFF
NA | NA | TRBJ2-7 | TRBV6-5 | TGTGCCAGCAGTTACTCCAGCTCCTACGAGCAGTACTTC | CASSYSSSYEQYF
TRBD2 | NA | TRBJ2-7 | TRBV4-3 | TGCGCCAGCAGCCAAGGAGGCACTAGCGCTTACTACGAGCAGTACTTC | CASSQGGTSAYYEQYF
NA | NA | TRBJ2-4 | TRBV19 | TGTGCCAGTAGTATAGGTCCAGGGACGGTTCAAAACATTCAGTACTTC | CASSIGPGTVQNIQYF
TRBD2 | NA | TRBJ2-1 | TRBV5-1 | TGCGCCAGCAGCTTAAAACCCGGGACTAGCGGGGGGGCCTTCTACAATGAGCAGTTCTTC | CASSLKPGTSGGAFYNEQFF
NA | NA | TRBJ1-1 | TRBV5-6 | TGCGCCACCAGCTTGCTGGGGGGGGGAGGCAACACTGAAGCTTTCTTT | CATSLLGGGGNTEAFF
NA | NA | TRBJ1-3 | TRBV5-5 | TGCGCCAGCAGCCAACGTGTAGGCGGCCGCTCTGGAAACACCATATATTTT | CASSQRVGGRSGNTIYF
TRBD2 | NA | TRBJ2-1 | TRBV6-1 | TGTGCCAGCAGTGTAAGAGTCGGGGGGACGGGATACAATGAGCAGTTCTTC | CASSVRVGGTGYNEQFF
TRBD2 | NA | TRBJ2-1 | TRBV28 | TGTGCCAGCAGATCCCCGAGCGGGGGGGCCTGGTTCTTC | CASRSPSGGAWFF
NA | NA | TRBJ1-5 | TRBV28 | TGTGCCAGCAGTTTGAATCGTAATCAGCCCCAGCATTTT | CASSLNRNQPQHF
TRBD2 | NA | TRBJ2-7 | TRBV15 | TGTGCCACCAGCAGAGCTAGCGGGGGCTCCTACGAGCAGTACTTC | CATSRASGGSYEQYF
NA | NA | TRBJ1-5 | TRBV7-8 | TGTGCCAGCAGCTCGTCGGACGGTAGCAATCAGCCCCAGCATTTT | CASSSSDGSNQPQHF
NA | NA | TRBJ1-6 | TRBV4-1 | TGCGCCAGCAGCCAAGATTCCCCAGGCAGATATAATTCACCCCTCCACTTT | CASSQDSPGRYNSPLHF
NA | NA | TRBJ2-1 | TRBV19 | TGTGCCAGCACTACTAGTAGCTCCTACAATGAGCAGTTCTTC | CASTTSSSYNEQFF
NA | NA | TRBJ1-3 | TRBV7-9 | TGTGCCAGCAGCCCGGGGACGATCTCTGGAAACACCATATATTTT | CASSPGTISGNTIYF
NA | NA | TRBJ2-7 | TRBV4-3 | TGCGCCAGCAGCCAAGATCAAGATGGCTACGAGCAGTACTTC | CASSQDQDGYEQYF
TRBD1 | few | TRBJ1-3 | TRBV18 | TGTGCCAGCTCACGACAGGACAGGGCCGGCACCATATATTTT | CASSRQDRAGTIYF
NA | few | TRBJ1-5 | TRBV15 | TGTGCCACCAGCAGAGTACTGGGTGTGGGGCAGCCCCAGCATTTT | CATSRVLGVGQPQHF
NA | NA | TRBJ1-1 | TRBV14 | TGTGCCAGCACCATCACACAGGGTAGTCCTGAAGCTTTCTTT | CASTITQGSPEAFF
NA | NA | TRBJ1-1 | TRBV28 | TGTGCCAGCACCCTGGCCCCGGGGGGAACTGAAGCTTTCTTT | CASTLAPGGTEAFF
TRBD1 | once | TRBJ1-1 | TRBV19 | TGTGCCAGTAGTAAGCAGGGGGACACTGAAGCTTTCTTT | CASSKQGDTEAFF
TRBD1 | NA | TRBJ1-5 | TRBV6-5 | TGTGCCAGCAGTTCCAACAGGGGTGACCAGCCCCAGCATTTT | CASSSNRGDQPQHF
TRBD1 | few | TRBJ1-1 | TRBV14 | TGTGCCAGCAGCCAAGAACAGGGGTTCACTGAAGCTTTCTTT | CASSQEQGFTEAFF
NA | NA | TRBJ2-7 | TRBV4-1 | TGCGCCAGCAGCCAAGTACTATTGGAAGCAGGTAACTACGAGCAGTACTTC | CASSQVLLEAGNYEQYF
TRBD2 | NA | TRBJ2-1 | TRBV29-1 | TGCAGCCAGGAGCGGGGGGACAATGAGCAGTTCTTC | CSQERGDNEQFF
NA | NA | TRBJ2-1 | TRBV11-3 | TGTGCCAGCAGCAAGAGCTCCTACAATGAGCAGTTCTTC | CASSKSSYNEQFF
NA | once | TRBJ2-7 | TRBV7-2 | TGTGCCAGCAGCTTAAAGCCTGGAGCCCTCCAAGGCGAGCAGTACTTC | CASSLKPGALQGEQYF
TRBD1 | NA | TRBJ1-2 | TRBV5-6 | TGTGCCAGCAGCCTAGGGACAGGACGTAACTATGGCTACACCTTC | CASSLGTGRNYGYTF
NA | NA | TRBJ2-1 | TRBV10-3 | TGTGCCATCAGTGGGGCTACTTCCTACAATGAGCAGTTCTTC | CAISGATSYNEQFF
NA | NA | TRBJ2-2 | TRBV9 | TGTGCCAGCAGCGCAGCACAGGGATCCGGGGAGCTGTTTTTT | CASSAAQGSGELFF
TRBD1 | NA | TRBJ1-2 | TRBV30 | TGTGCCTGGGGTACAGGGGGCAAGGGCTACACCTTC | CAWGTGGKGYTF
NA | NA | TRBJ1-5 | TRBV18 | TGTGCCAGCTCACAGGGGGTCGACGACAGAAACCAGCATTTT | CASSQGVDDRNQHF
NA | NA | TRBJ2-2 | TRBV30 | TGTGCCTGCCGTTCTCAGACGAACACCGGGGAGCTGTTTTTT | CACRSQTNTGELFF
NA | NA | TRBJ2-5 | TRBV6-1 | TGTGCCAGCAGCCCTCGGCGGTTCCAAGAGACCCAGTACTTC | CASSPRRFQETQYF
TRBD1 | NA | TRBJ1-5 | TRBV6-5 | TGTGCCAGCAGTTACGACGGACAGGGCAATCAGCCCCAGCATTTT | CASSYDGQGNQPQHF
NA | NA | TRBJ1-3 | TRBV9 | TGTGCCAGCAGTTTTAGCTCGGCTGGAAACACCATATATTTT | CASSFSSAGNTIYF
NA | NA | TRBJ1-1 | TRBV28 | TGTGCCAGCAGTTTAATAGGGGAAGCTTTCTTT | CASSLIGEAFF
NA | NA | TRBJ2-7 | TRBV30 | TGTGCCTGGAGGGACGTCGGTGGGAAGCAGTACTTC | CAWRDVGGKQYF
TRBD1 | NA | TRBJ2-7 | TRBV5-1 | TGCGCCAGCAGCGTAAATTTTGGACAGGGTTTCGCCGAGCAGTACTTC | CASSVNFGQGFAEQYF
NA | NA | TRBJ1-5 | TRBV9 | TGTGCCAGCAGCGTAACCGGAGAGGGGCCCCAGCATTTT | CASSVTGEGPQHF
NA | NA | TRBJ2-7 | TRBV5-6 | TGTGCCAGCAGCTTCGTTCAATCCTACGAGCAGTACTTC | CASSFVQSYEQYF
NA | NA | TRBJ2-3 | TRBV6-5 | TGTGCCAGCAGTTACGGGGCAGCTCTTAGCACAGATACGCAGTATTTT | CASSYGAALSTDTQYF
TRBD2 | NA | TRBJ2-1 | TRBV6-4 | TGTGCCAGCAGTCTAGCGGGGGGAGGCAATGAGCAGTTCTTC | CASSLAGGGNEQFF
NA | NA | TRBJ2-7 | TRBV4-2 | TGTGCCAGCAGCCAGGGAGGGGGCTCCTACGAGCAGTACTTC | CASSQGGGSYEQYF
NA | NA | TRBJ1-2 | TRBV19 | TGTGCCAGTAGTGCTGGAAGAGAAAACTATGGCTACACCTTC | CASSAGRENYGYTF
TRBD1 | NA | TRBJ2-5 | TRBV6-6 | TGTGCCAGCAGTTACGTAGGGGGCGCTCGGAAGACCCAGTACTTC | CASSYVGGARKTQYF